The clone carrying this T cell receptor beta chain was counted many times. Its matching antigen is unknown. Clinical symptoms, serum thyroxine, TRAb, thyroid ultrasound and orbital computed tomography established diagnosis. The data belong to a study of T cells in Graves' hyperthyroidism and ophthalmopathy. Regarding the study as a whole: Ophthalmopathy could be told apart from stable hyperthyroidism with a 13 V-J model. Before onset, by a median of approximately 5.9 months, the model predicted ophthalmopathy.

RNA transcripts served as the template for amplifying TCR beta CDR3 regions. HTBI primers drove first-round RT-PCR of the TCR CDR3. MiXCR, applied by TCRdb to the multiplex PCR reads, yields one record per CDR3 protein. The repertoire holds 690,000 or so distinct CDR3 sequences, approximately 18% seen once, with 16% in the top ten. V gave up 0 bases and J gave up 6 bases, with 9 bases separating them. The V gene's germline CDR1 is SGHTS and CDR2 YDEGEE. The CDR3 totals 14 residues. The receptor comes from a woman between 45 and 65 years old with Graves' hyperthyroidism that later progressed to Graves' ophthalmopathy. The sequencing input was blood. This chain links TRBV5-8 with TRBJ1-4; D is unclear. CDR3 bases: TGTGCCAGCAGCTTGGAGGGCAGCGATGAAAAACTGTTTTTT. This translates into CASSLEGSDEKLFF.